These T cell receptor beta chains were read from a single sample in a study of metastatic and nonmetastatic thyroid tumors. TCRdb recomputed clones from the PCR reads via MiXCR. Seen here are around 53,000 clones, 20% to 25% observed once, and the top ten hold about 4%. The sample taken for sequencing was blood. These receptors were collected from a female donor with papillary thyroid cancer or a benign thyroid nodule (not recorded which). Some clones in this sample may be carry-over from other donors' samples. Each CDR3 is given with its conserved first and last residue. The order of the fields is J gene, V gene, CDR3 protein.

J: TRBJ1-2
V: TRBV11-2
CDR3: CASSLMGGGIRGGYTF

J: TRBJ2-7
V: TRBV7-8
CDR3: CAIAFGHGAYEQYF

J: TRBJ1-1
V: TRBV9
CDR3: CASSDGGVAEAFF

J: TRBJ1-2
V: TRBV9
CDR3: CASSVPTHSDKNYGYTF

J: TRBJ1-5
V: TRBV27
CDR3: CASSYRGSNQPQHF

J: TRBJ1-1
V: TRBV11-2
CDR3: CASSPGRKNTEAFF

J: TRBJ2-7
V: TRBV5-1
CDR3: CASSYQGAGEQYF

J: TRBJ2-7
V: TRBV5-4
CDR3: CASSLSSVSYEQYF

J: TRBJ1-5
V: TRBV28
CDR3: CASSLEHGVYSNQPQHF

J: TRBJ2-7
V: TRBV20-1
CDR3: CSARPQKGTSATYEQYF

J: TRBJ1-1
V: TRBV7-6
CDR3: CASSFGDRFNTEAFF

J: TRBJ1-1
V: TRBV6-1
CDR3: CASSAPEGGLNEAFF

J: TRBJ1-2
V: TRBV2
CDR3: CASNLDRGGHGYTF

J: TRBJ2-7
V: TRBV10-3
CDR3: CAISESRLAGGPTYEQYF

J: TRBJ1-5
V: TRBV19
CDR3: CASTLNREDNQPEHF

J: TRBJ2-1
V: TRBV5-5
CDR3: CASSALSGYNEQFF

J: TRBJ2-7
V: TRBV5-1
CDR3: CASSDGQGWYEQYF

J: TRBJ2-5
V: TRBV6-1
CDR3: CAIKAQGETQYF

J: TRBJ1-1
V: TRBV3-1
CDR3: CATLATDGGTEAFF

J: TRBJ2-5
V: TRBV6-1
CDR3: CASSYTGRETQYF

J: TRBJ2-3
V: TRBV5-4
CDR3: CASSSMGRNTQYF

J: TRBJ2-7
V: TRBV7-8
CDR3: CASSSGLAGYEQYF

J: TRBJ2-3
V: TRBV7-8
CDR3: CASSSYATRMTDTQYF

J: TRBJ1-5
V: TRBV19
CDR3: CATSPSRRDQPQHF

J: TRBJ1-2
V: TRBV24-1
CDR3: CATSDRGAVYGYTF

J: TRBJ2-1
V: TRBV3-1
CDR3: CASSSSAGARYNEQFF

J: TRBJ1-5
V: TRBV15
CDR3: CATSGNRDRGIGNQPQHF

J: TRBJ2-7
V: TRBV6-4
CDR3: CASSDRRSYEQYF

J: TRBJ2-7
V: TRBV29-1
CDR3: CSVGGQGYEQYF

J: TRBJ1-1
V: TRBV20-1
CDR3: CRGSGNTEAFF

J: TRBJ1-1
V: TRBV20-1
CDR3: CSAPTQDRNTEALF

J: TRBJ2-1
V: TRBV10-3
CDR3: CAISESKGGRQYNEQFF

J: TRBJ2-7
V: TRBV11-2
CDR3: CASSLDPGRASEQYF

J: TRBJ1-6
V: TRBV7-2
CDR3: CASSRGQHNSPLHF

J: TRBJ2-5
V: TRBV25-1
CDR3: CASSSGYRGGGTQYF

J: TRBJ2-3
V: TRBV5-1
CDR3: CPSSLAHPGGYTQYF